The 10 T cell receptor beta chains in this list originate from one sample, sequenced in a study of shared clonotypes between healthy human individuals. TCRdb's table, derived via immunoSEQ multiplex PCR, lists solely in-frame clones and lacks some. Of about 1,800,000 clones in the sample, less than 95% were seen once. Naive CD8 cells comprised CD45RO-negative, CCR7-positively selected cells, excluding terminally differentiated effector memory CD45RA+ cells. What was sequenced was naive CD8+ T cells sorted from blood. The receptors originated from a man between 18 and 35 years old in good health.

V is TRBV18 and J is TRBJ1-4; D ambiguous. This CDR3 contains 15 residues. V was cut by 3 bases and J by 4 bases, with 12 bases left in between. Germline V gene lookup returns CDR1 KGHSH and CDR2 LQKENI. The CDR3 DNA sequence: TGTGCCAGCTCACCCCTTTCCGGGGTTAATGAAAAACTGTTTTTT. Translated, it gives CASSPLSGVNEKLFF.

This sequence joins TRBV6-5 and TRBJ1-6, with 8 positions matching TRBD1. Trimming at V came to 3 bases and at J to 10 bases, leaving 8 bases not matched to a gene. The CDR3 has 15 amino acids. Germline V gives CDR1 MNHEY, CDR2 SVGAGI. CDR3 DNA sequence: TGTGCCAGCAGTTATGGACAGGGAGTACTCTCACCCCTCCACTTT. Residues: CASSYGQGVLSPLHF.

The V gene is TRBV11-1, the J gene TRBJ2-2, with D unresolved. The V end lost 6 bases, the J end lost 4 bases, and 12 bases lay between the germline ends. CDR3 length equals 14 residues. Germline V gives CDR1 SGHAT, CDR2 FQDESV (reference sequence). The CDR3 sequence is CASRSGLVTGELFF. CDR3 DNA sequence: TGTGCCAGCAGGAGTGGGTTGGTCACCGGGGAGCTGTTTTTT.

The chain couples TRBV27 to TRBJ1-4, with D unclear. This CDR3 contains 16 residues. Trimming removed 6 bases at V and 3 bases at J, with 17 bases between. The germline gives CDR1 MNHEY, CDR2 SMNVEV (reference sequence). The CDR3 protein is CASSRFVLAPNEKLFF. The CDR3 nucleotides are TGTGCCAGCAGCCGCTTTGTTCTCGCCCCTAATGAAAAACTGTTTTTT.

The chain carries TRBV14 and TRBJ1-2; 7 bases fit TRBD1. Germline V CDR1 and CDR2: SGHDN, FVKESK. The ends lost 3 bases at V and 1 base at J; junction bases unmatched: 5. CDR3 length: 15 amino acids. CDR3 nucleotide sequence: TGTGCCAGCAGCCAGGGGACAGTGAATAACTATGGCTACACCTTC. It is translated as CASSQGTVNNYGYTF.

The CDR3 sequence is CASSLVSLPEQYF. As DNA, the CDR3 is TGTGCCAGCAGCTTAGTGTCTCTCCCCGAGCAGTACTTC. The chain links TRBV7-9 to TRBJ2-7, with D uncertain. This CDR3 is built from 13 residues. Germline CDR1 SEHNR, CDR2 FQNEAQ (reference sequence). V lost 1 base and J 6 bases, leaving 10 bases between the germline ends. The variable domain in full, completed from reference TRBV7-9 and TRBJ2-7, reads DTGVSQNPRHKITKRGQNVTFRCDPISEHNRLYWYRQTLGQGPEFLTYFQNEAQLEKSRLLSDRFSAERPKGSFSTLEIQRTEQGDSAMYLCASSLVSLPEQYFGPGTRLTVT.

This clone was found a few times. In the same sample, other DNA sequences code for this CDR3. This CDR3 is CASSLGSSYNEQFF. CDR3 coding DNA: TGTGCCAGCAGTTTGGGCAGCTCCTACAATGAGCAGTTCTTC. The J gene is TRBJ2-1, the V gene TRBV27; D is uncertain. Germline CDR1 reads MNHEY; CDR2 reads SMNVEV (reference sequence). V gave up 3 bases and J gave up 0 bases, with 6 bases separating them. The CDR3 totals 14 residues.

Only one count was recorded for this clone. This chain joins TRBV19 and TRBJ1-5, with TRBD1 identical over 8 bases. The V gene end was trimmed by 1 base and the J gene end by 6 bases; junction bases not matched to a gene: 2. Per germline, CDR1 LNHDA and CDR2 SQIVND (reference sequence). The CDR3 is 14 residues long. The CDR3 protein is CASSIGTGGQPQHF. CDR3 sequence (DNA): TGTGCCAGTAGTATAGGAACAGGGGGTCAGCCCCAGCATTTT.

The rearrangement links TRBV9 to TRBJ2-5; weak D call: TRBD1 (5 bases). This CDR3 region has 14 residues. The V and J ends lost 2 bases and 2 bases respectively, with 10 bases between them. CDR1 is SGDLS and CDR2 is YYNGEE in the germline V gene. The CDR3 region is CASSVWGSQETQYF. Written as DNA, the CDR3 is TGTGCCAGCAGCGTCTGGGGCTCACAAGAGACCCAGTACTTC.

The V call is TRBV5-1, the J call TRBJ2-7; D may correspond to TRBD1 or TRBD2 (5 bases each). V was shortened by 0 bases and J by 0 bases, with 13 bases between the two germline ends. This CDR3 is 16 amino acids long. Germline CDR1 is SGHRS and CDR2 is YFSETQ. The CDR3 loop is CASSLVMGESSYEQYF. CDR3 bases: TGCGCCAGCAGCTTGGTGATGGGGGAAAGCTCCTACGAGCAGTACTTC. Drawing the rest from reference TRBV5-1 and TRBJ2-7, the complete variable domain is KAGVTQTPRYLIKTRGQQVTLSCSPISGHRSVSWYQQTPGQGLQFLFEYFSETQRNKGNFPGRFSGRQFSNSRSEMNVSTLELGDSALYLCASSLVMGESSYEQYFGPGTRLTVT.